This paragraph covers one TCR beta chain sequence. Its antigen is unknown. No much larger clone is present one base from it, and per-base qualities are unavailable. Each PCR received spiked-in synthetic TCR analog templates so that absolute template abundance could be estimated from read counts. The immunoSEQ assay used bias-controlled V and J gene primers to amplify TCRbeta CDR3 regions from genomic DNA. Sequencing of rearranged TCRbeta segments was done at approximately 20X coverage. Concerning the study's data processing: Clustering was used to correct sequencing errors, and CDR3s were annotated against IMGT so that V, D and J genes could be assigned. Downstream analyses used only productive TCRbeta rearrangements, leaving out any out-of-frame or stop-codon sequences. Clonality was calculated as one minus the Shannon entropy normalized by the log of the number of unique productive sequences. Fisher's exact test with Benjamini-Hochberg correction, using a cutoff of adjusted p below 0.01, was how clones that differed between time points or between blood and tumor were identified. The clones in this table, taken by TCRdb from immuneACCESS, are in-frame only. Not every clone is retained; where verified, under half of the shortfall comes from an unresolved V gene, and the cause of the rest is unknown. D and trimming come from the DNA, and the V and J calls and clone size come from that table. This sample is represented by around 100,000 clones; 70% to 85% of them were singletons. The leading ten clones occupy approximately 2.4% of the sample.

CDR1 and CDR2 (MNHNS, SASEGT) derive from the germline V gene. Here V drops 2 bases and J drops 1 base, and the junction holds 2 bases not matched to any gene. From the cysteine up to the phenylalanine, the CDR3 has a length of 15 residues. This entry keeps only the CDR3 DNA: 45 bases, framed from base 1. The sample is drawn from a study of PD-L1 blockade in urothelial cancer (dated by TCRdb to about 2017). Turning to the overall study: Every patient began therapy in about 2014 and was given atezolizumab 1,200 mg intravenously every 3 weeks. About nine tenths of the roughly 29 patients were males with bladder-origin urothelial cancer, and about 65% of the 29 reported a prior smoking history. Patients had an ECOG performance status of 0 or 1 and had received between 0 and 3 prior chemotherapy regimens. Blood samples were analyzed at two time points: 3 weeks after treatment start (second dose) and 6 weeks after treatment start. A median of roughly 140,000 T cells and roughly 80,000 unique TCRs was obtained from blood samples, and a median clonality of roughly 0.08 was observed. An exploratory multi-omic analysis was conducted of the somatic, immune and clinical correlates of response to PD-L1 blockade with atezolizumab in urothelial cancer. Pretreatment tumor samples and matched peripheral blood, collected serially before and after atezolizumab treatment, underwent TCR sequencing. Progression-free survival longer than 6 months counted as durable clinical benefit, and TCR features were additionally tested against both progression-free and overall survival. In the same patients, pretreatment tumors underwent whole exome sequencing and RNA sequencing in addition to TCR sequencing. Durable clinical benefit was achieved by nine patients but not by the remaining 20. Pretreatment blood TCR-seq was available for about 27 patients, at least one posttreatment blood collection was obtained for some 24 patients, and tumor TCR-seq was available for some 24 patients.

The full study reports these points: Because the sample size was small (n = 29) and many of the analyses were exploratory, the results are meant to be hypothesis-generating. A pretreatment peripheral blood TCR clonality below the median was linked to improved progression-free and overall survival. Patients with durable benefit showed greater expansion of tumor-associated TCR clones in peripheral blood 3 weeks after starting treatment (n ≈ 21, p = 0.022).

A cohort of 25 to 30 patients with locally advanced or metastatic urothelial carcinoma, treated at Memorial Sloan Kettering on a trial protocol, was included. Peripheral blood mononuclear cells were collected from each patient pretreatment and during treatment, giving between 1 and 8 total time points per patient. The Qiagen DNeasy Blood extraction kit was used to purify genomic DNA from total PBMCs and tumor samples. PBMCs were collected pretreatment and during treatment and were isolated and stored as previously described. This receptor was obtained from a man in his fifties with urothelial cancer. The sequence links TRBV6-1 to TRBJ1-5; 7 central bases correspond to TRBD1. This material consisted of PBMCs, taken around atezolizumab (anti-PD-L1) treatment. The CDR3 region has the sequence CASSEKTGSNQPQHF. The nucleotides read TGTGCCAGCAGTGAAAAGACAGGGAGCAATCAGCCCCAGCATTTT.